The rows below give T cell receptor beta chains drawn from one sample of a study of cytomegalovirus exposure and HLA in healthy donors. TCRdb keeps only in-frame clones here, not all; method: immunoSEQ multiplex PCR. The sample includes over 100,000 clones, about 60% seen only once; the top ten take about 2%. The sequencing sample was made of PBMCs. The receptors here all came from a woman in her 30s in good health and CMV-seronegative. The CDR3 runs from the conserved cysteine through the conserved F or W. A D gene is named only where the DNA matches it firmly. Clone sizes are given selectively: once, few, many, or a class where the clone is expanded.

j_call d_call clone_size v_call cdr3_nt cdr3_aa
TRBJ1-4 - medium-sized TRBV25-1 TGTGCCAGCAGGCCTGGGGACGGAGGGGAAAAACTGTTTTTT CASRPGDGGEKLFF
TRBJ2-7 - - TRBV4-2 TGTGCCAGCAGCCAAGGCAGTGGTTACGAGCAGTACTTC CASSQGSGYEQYF
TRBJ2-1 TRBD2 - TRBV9 TGTGCCAGCAGCCAAGTGGCGGCGGGAGTCTACAATGAGCAGTTCTTC CASSQVAAGVYNEQFF
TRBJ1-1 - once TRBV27 TGTGCCAGCAGTTTCAAGGGGAGGACTGAAGCTTTCTTT CASSFKGRTEAFF
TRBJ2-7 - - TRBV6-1 TGTGCCAGCAGTGCCCCAGCGGCCCCTTCCTACGAGCAGTACTTC CASSAPAAPSYEQYF
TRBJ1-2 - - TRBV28 TGTGCCAGCAGTTTAGGGCAGAACTATGGCTACACCTTC CASSLGQNYGYTF
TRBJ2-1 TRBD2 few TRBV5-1 TGCGCCAGCAGCTCGAACATAGCGGGAGGGAATCAGTTCTTC CASSSNIAGGNQFF
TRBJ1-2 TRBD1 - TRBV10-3 TGTGCCATCAGTGAAGTGGAAACAGGGGGCCGAGGCTACACCTTC CAISEVETGGRGYTF
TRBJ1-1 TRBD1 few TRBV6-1 TGTGCCAGCAGCCAAGGGACAGGGGCCACTGAAGCTTTCTTT CASSQGTGATEAFF
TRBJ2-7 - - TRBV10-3 TGTGCCATCAGTGAGGGAGTATACGAGCAGTACTTC CAISEGVYEQYF